This T cell receptor (beta chain) was sequenced during a study of blood T cell repertoires in COVID-19. Study at large: Researchers got acute and convalescent COVID-19 samples from the United States, Italy and Spain.

The assay was immunoSEQ multiplex PCR, and TCRdb's table has in-frame clones only and misses some. This table has some 270,000 clones, roughly 88% appearing once. From germline, CDR1 is DFQATT and CDR2 SNEGSKA (reference sequence). Trimming took 3 bases from V and 1 from J; bases not matched to a gene: 4. The CDR3 is 15 amino acids. Sequenced input: peripheral blood. This TCR came from a woman older than 75 with COVID-19, enrolled during active disease. The chain couples TRBV20-1 to TRBJ2-3, with TRBD1 identical over 10 bases. The CDR3 loop reads CSASKTGGRTDTQYF. In DNA, the CDR3 is TGCAGTGCTAGTAAGACAGGGGGCCGCACAGATACGCAGTATTTT.